This is a list of T cell receptor beta chains from one sample in a study of blood T cells in healthy people across ages. TCRdb reprocessed the 5' RACE reads with MiXCR, giving one entry per CDR3 protein. The sample contains hundreds of thousands of distinct CDR3 sequences, 48% of which appear only once. The sequenced material came from blood. Source of these receptors: a man aged 25-45 years in good health. The CDR3 runs from the conserved cysteine through the conserved F or W. A D gene is named only where the DNA matches it firmly. Clone size, where shown, is once, few, many, or a class for clones that have expanded.

NA	TRBV6-2/TRBV6-3	NA	TRBJ2-5	CASSNPETQYF	TGTGCCAGCAGCAATCCGGAGACCCAGTACTTC
few	TRBV5-1	TRBD2	TRBJ2-1	CASSPGLAGSREQFF	TGCGCCAGCAGCCCAGGACTAGCGGGGTCTCGTGAGCAGTTCTTC
NA	TRBV3-1	NA	TRBJ1-1	CASSQVRSSTEAFF	TGTGCCAGCAGCCAAGTCAGGTCAAGCACTGAAGCTTTCTTT
NA	TRBV9	NA	TRBJ2-3	CASSPREGSTDTQYF	TGTGCCAGCAGCCCCCGTGAAGGGAGCACAGATACGCAGTATTTT
NA	TRBV4-1	NA	TRBJ1-1	CASSQDDGGWIGDTEAFF	TGCGCCAGCAGCCAAGATGATGGGGGCTGGATTGGGGACACTGAAGCTTTCTTT
few	TRBV6-5	TRBD1	TRBJ1-6	CASSWGQGSGGNSPLHF	TGTGCCAGCAGTTGGGGACAGGGAAGTGGTGGGAATTCACCCCTCCACTTT
NA	TRBV20-1	NA	TRBJ2-1	CSARETAAYNEQFF	TGCAGTGCTCGCGAGACAGCAGCCTACAATGAGCAGTTCTTC
few	TRBV3-1	TRBD1	TRBJ1-5	CASSRGQGEPQHF	TGTGCCAGCAGCCGAGGACAGGGTGAGCCCCAGCATTTT
few	TRBV29-1	NA	TRBJ1-2	CSVEDSNYGYTF	TGCAGCGTGGAGGACAGCAACTATGGCTACACCTTC
NA	TRBV4-1	NA	TRBJ2-7	CASSERRLGDEQYF	TGCGCCAGCAGCGAGAGGAGGTTAGGGGACGAGCAGTACTTC
once	TRBV28	TRBD1	TRBJ2-3	CASSSTGFSTGTQYF	TGTGCCAGCAGTTCGACAGGGTTCAGCACAGGTACGCAGTATTTT
NA	TRBV5-5	TRBD1	TRBJ2-5	CASSSGTGIQETQYF	TGTGCCAGCAGCTCCGGGACAGGGATACAAGAGACCCAGTACTTC
once	TRBV29-1	NA	TRBJ2-1	CSVDNGGSYDEQFF	TGCAGCGTTGACAACGGAGGCTCCTACGATGAGCAGTTCTTC
many	TRBV29-1	TRBD2	TRBJ2-7	CSVQTSGGAEQYF	TGCAGCGTCCAGACTAGCGGGGGGGCCGAGCAGTACTTC
NA	TRBV6-1	TRBD2	TRBJ2-7	CASRESGNNYEQYF	TGTGCCAGCAGGGAGAGCGGGAATAACTACGAGCAGTACTTC
NA	TRBV9	NA	TRBJ2-7	CASSVDPGPRDRLSYEQYF	TGTGCCAGCAGCGTAGACCCCGGACCGCGGGACAGACTCTCCTACGAGCAGTACTTC
few	TRBV28	TRBD2	TRBJ2-3	CASSQGLAGGQLTDTQYF	TGTGCCAGCAGCCAGGGACTAGCGGGGGGGCAACTCACAGATACGCAGTATTTT
NA	TRBV29-1	NA	TRBJ1-1	CSVPTRSTVNTEAFF	TGCAGCGTTCCTACCCGATCGACGGTCAACACTGAAGCTTTCTTT
few	TRBV6-2/TRBV6-3	NA	TRBJ2-7	CASSDSDLLNFPYEQYF	TGTGCCAGCAGCGACTCTGACCTCCTCAACTTTCCCTACGAGCAGTACTTC
NA	TRBV7-2	TRBD2	TRBJ2-1	CASSLVGLAGGYNEQFF	TGTGCCAGCAGCTTAGTGGGCCTAGCGGGGGGCTACAATGAGCAGTTCTTC
NA	TRBV9	NA	TRBJ2-1	CASSATASLPNEQFF	TGTGCCAGCAGCGCGACCGCTTCGCTACCAAATGAGCAGTTCTTC
few	TRBV20-1	TRBD2	TRBJ2-1	CSAPFSGGWEQFF	TGCAGTGCTCCCTTTAGCGGGGGCTGGGAGCAGTTCTTC